This T cell receptor (beta chain) is from a study of blood T cells in healthy people across ages. Germline CDR1 and CDR2: MNHEY and SVGAGI. This CDR3 spans 16 amino acids. Trimming left V 2 bases short and J 5 bases short, with 16 bases between. This clonotype was counted a few times. Then a second PCR, running about 7 to 11 cycles, was carried out with a sample-barcoded 5' primer and a J-beta primer mix. With 12 random nucleotides, a template-switch adaptor tagged each individual cDNA molecule. Via MiXCR, TCRdb re-called the 5' RACE reads, giving one row per CDR3 protein. The repertoire consists of under 1,000,000 distinct CDR3 sequences, with around 36% occurring once and the leading ten covering 13%. Extraction yielded at least 6 micrograms of total RNA per sample.

The sequenced sample was blood. The clonotype originates from a man between 18 and 35 years old in good health. V gene TRBV6-5 combines with J gene TRBJ2-1; D perhaps matches TRBD2 (5 bases). The CDR3, as DNA: TGTGCCAGCAGTTACCCGGGATTGGGAATCCACAATGAGCAGTTCTTC. Translated: CASSYPGLGIHNEQFF.